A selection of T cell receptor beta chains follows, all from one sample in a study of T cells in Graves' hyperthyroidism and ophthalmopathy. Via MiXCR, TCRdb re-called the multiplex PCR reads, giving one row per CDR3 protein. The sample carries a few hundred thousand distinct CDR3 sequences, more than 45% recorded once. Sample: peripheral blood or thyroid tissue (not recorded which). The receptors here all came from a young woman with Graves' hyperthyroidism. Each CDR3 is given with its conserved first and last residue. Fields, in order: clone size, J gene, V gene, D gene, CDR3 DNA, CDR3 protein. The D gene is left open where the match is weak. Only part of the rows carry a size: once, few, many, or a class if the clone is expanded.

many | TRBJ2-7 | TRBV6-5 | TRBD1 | TGTGCCAGCAGCCAACAGGGGGCGAGGGAGCAGTACTTC | CASSQQGAREQYF
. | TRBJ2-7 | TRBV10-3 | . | TGTGCCATCAGTGAGGGTGGGGGCTACGAGCAGTACTTC | CAISEGGGYEQYF
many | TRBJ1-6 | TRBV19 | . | TGTGCCAGTAGCGGGGACGGAAATTCACCCCTCCACTTT | CASSGDGNSPLHF
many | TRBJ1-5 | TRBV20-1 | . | TGCAGTGCTAGACAAGGGCCCGCCAATCAGCCCCAGCATTTT | CSARQGPANQPQHF
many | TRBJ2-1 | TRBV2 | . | TGTGCCAGCAGTGAAACACGGACTGAGCAGTTCTTC | CASSETRTEQFF
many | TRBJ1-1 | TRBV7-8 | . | TGTGCCAGCAAGTCGGGGGCGCGGACTGAAGCTTTCTTT | CASKSGARTEAFF
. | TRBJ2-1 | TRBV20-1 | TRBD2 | TGCAGTGCTAGAGATGTGACTAGCCGAAACAATGAGCAGTTCTTC | CSARDVTSRNNEQFF
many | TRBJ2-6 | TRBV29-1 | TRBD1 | TGCAGCGTTAGGTCGACAGGGGAATCTGGGGCCAACGTCCTGACTTTC | CSVRSTGESGANVLTF
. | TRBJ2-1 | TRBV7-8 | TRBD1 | TGTGCCAGCAGCTTCATGGACAGGTACAATGAGCAGTTCTTC | CASSFMDRYNEQFF
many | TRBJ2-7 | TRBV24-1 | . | TGTGCCACCAGTGAGAACTCCTACGAGCAGTACTTC | CATSENSYEQYF
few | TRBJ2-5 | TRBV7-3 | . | TGTGCTAGCGGAGAGACCCAGTACTTC | CASGETQYF
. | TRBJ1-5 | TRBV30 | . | TGTGCCTGGAGTCCAGGAGTTGGCGATCAGCCCCAGCATTTT | CAWSPGVGDQPQHF
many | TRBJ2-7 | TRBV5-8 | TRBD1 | TGTGCCAGCAGCCACCATGGGACAGGCATTTACGAGCAGTACTTC | CASSHHGTGIYEQYF
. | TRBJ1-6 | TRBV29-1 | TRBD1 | TGCAGCGTGGCGACAGGGCCGGGATCACCCCTCCACTTT | CSVATGPGSPLHF
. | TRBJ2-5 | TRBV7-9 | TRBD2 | TGTGCCAGCAGCTCGGGTCCGGGACTAGCAGGGGGGGAGACCCAGTACTTC | CASSSGPGLAGGETQYF
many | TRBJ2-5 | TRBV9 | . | TGTGCCAGCAGCGGGGTCAGGGGAGGGTTCAAAGAGACCCAGTACTTC | CASSGVRGGFKETQYF
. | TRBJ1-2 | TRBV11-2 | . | TGTGCCAGCAGCGGGGGGAGAGGGACCGTCGAAGACTATGGCTACACCTTC | CASSGGRGTVEDYGYTF
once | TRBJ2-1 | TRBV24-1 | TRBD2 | TGTGCCACCAGCGATGGGGGGGGCTCCTACAATGAGCAGTTCTTC | CATSDGGGSYNEQFF
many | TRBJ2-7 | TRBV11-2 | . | TGTGCCAGCAGCTTCGTTCTCAACTACGAGCAGTACTTC | CASSFVLNYEQYF
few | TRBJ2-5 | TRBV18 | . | TGTGCCAGCTCACCCCCCGGGAGACAGACCCAGTACTTC | CASSPPGRQTQYF
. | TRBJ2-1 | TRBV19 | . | TGTGCCAGTAGTAGAGCGCCCCTAGGGCAGGGTGGCTACAATGAGCAGTTCTTC | CASSRAPLGQGGYNEQFF
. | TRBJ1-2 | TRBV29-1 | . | TGCAGCGCCCCCCTTGGGGCTAACTATGGCTACACCTTC | CSAPLGANYGYTF
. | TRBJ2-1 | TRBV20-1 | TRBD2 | TGCAGTGCCGATAGCGGGGGAGATTACAATGAGCAGTTCTTC | CSADSGGDYNEQFF
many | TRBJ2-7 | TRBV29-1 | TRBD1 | TGCAGCGTTGTGCCCCTTGGGGACAGGGACGAGCAGTACTTC | CSVVPLGDRDEQYF
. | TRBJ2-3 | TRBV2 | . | TGTGCCAGCAGTAGGATGGGGGATACGCAGTATTTT | CASSRMGDTQYF
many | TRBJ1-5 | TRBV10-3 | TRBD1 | TGTGCCATCAGTGCGGAGGGGGGGGCGGACAGGAGAAATCAGCCCCAGCATTTT | CAISAEGGADRRNQPQHF
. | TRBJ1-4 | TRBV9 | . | TGCGCCAGCAGCTTGGGGATCCGCGCACGAGGTGAAAAACTGTTTTTT | CASSLGIRARGEKLFF
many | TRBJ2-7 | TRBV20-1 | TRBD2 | TGCAGTGCTAGAAATCCGACGGCGGGAGAACTTCACGAGCAGTACTTC | CSARNPTAGELHEQYF
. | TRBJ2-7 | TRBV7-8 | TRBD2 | TGTGCCAGCAGCCTTGGGACTAGCGGGACCGGCCCGTACGAGCAGTACTTC | CASSLGTSGTGPYEQYF
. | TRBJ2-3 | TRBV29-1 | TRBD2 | TGCAGCGTTGGGACTAGCGGGAGGAGCGGCACAGATACGCAGTATTTT | CSVGTSGRSGTDTQYF
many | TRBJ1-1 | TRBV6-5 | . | TGTGCCAGCACCAGGGAAAGGAACACTGAAGCTTTCTTT | CASTRERNTEAFF
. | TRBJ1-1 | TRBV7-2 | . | TGTGCCAGCAGCAGGGACCTCTATCCCGCTTTCTTT | CASSRDLYPAFF
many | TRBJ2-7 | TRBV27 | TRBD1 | TGTGCCAGCAGCATGGGACAGGGGGTTCGCGAGCAGTACTTC | CASSMGQGVREQYF
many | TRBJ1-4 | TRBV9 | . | TGTGCCAGCAGCTTGGACTCCCTTGCAACTAATGAAAAACTGTTTTTT | CASSLDSLATNEKLFF
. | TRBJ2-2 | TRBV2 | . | TGTGCCAGCAGCGAAGGGGTTGGGTTT | CASSEGVGF
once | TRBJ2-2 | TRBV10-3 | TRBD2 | TGTGCCATCAGTGAAGGGACTAGCGTTACCGGGGAGCTGTTTTTT | CAISEGTSVTGELFF
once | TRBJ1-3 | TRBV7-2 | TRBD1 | TGTGCCAGCAGCTTAGCGTGGGACAGGGGGGCCTATGGCTACACCATATATTTT | CASSLAWDRGAYGYTIYF
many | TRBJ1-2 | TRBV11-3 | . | TGTGCCAGCAGCTCAAAAATGCGGGACACGAACTATGGCTACACCTTC | CASSSKMRDTNYGYTF
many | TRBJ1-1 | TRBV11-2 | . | TGTGCCAGCAGCCCGTCGGGGAACACTGAAGCTTTCTTT | CASSPSGNTEAFF
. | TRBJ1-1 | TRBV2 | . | TGTGCCACCTCCCGGGGGACAGAAGCTTTCTTT | CATSRGTEAFF